This T cell receptor (beta chain) was found in a study of T cell responses to AZD1222 COVID-19 vaccine. This clone is a singleton in its sample. The antigen is not known. Study observations and caveats: In the spike-specific TCR repertoire, nearly half reportedly target unmutated variant regions. Clonal diversity was possibly underestimated, and the donors were mostly white British, with more females. Among those given AZD1222, only 5 to 7 were seropositive at baseline.

The assay was immunoSEQ multiplex PCR, and TCRdb's table has in-frame clones only and misses some. This sample has roughly 120,000 clones, with approximately 89% found just once. There are 17 residues in the CDR3. Germline V lookup: CDR1 SGDLS, CDR2 YYNGEE. Trimming cost V 0 bases and J 4 bases; bases outside gene matches: 4. The sequence came from an adult in good health. The chain employs TRBV9 and TRBJ2-1; 13 bases match TRBD2. Source: peripheral blood, taken on day 0 of AZD1222 vaccination. CDR3 amino acids: CASSVGTSGGQYNEQFF. CDR3 in DNA: TGTGCCAGCAGCGTAGGGACTAGCGGGGGCCAATACAATGAGCAGTTCTTC.